The entry below describes one TCR beta chain. In the authors' workflow: For nucleated cells, counts were estimated from reference gene primer amplification. Some clones are missing from TCRdb's copy, which holds only in-frame ones; the method was immunoSEQ multiplex PCR. That table gives V, J and clone size, and the DNA gave D and trimming. The data hold tens of thousands of clones, with 80% to 90% observed a single time. Germline V gene sequence: CDR1 GTSNPN, CDR2 SVGIG (reference sequence). This CDR3 has 13 amino acids. With 7 bases removed from V and 0 bases from J, the gap between germline ends came to 10 bases. These data originate in a study of blood T cell repertoires in COVID-19. Study at large: Sites across the United States, Italy and Spain contributed samples from acute and convalescent COVID-19. PBMCs, B-cell-depleted T cells, or T cells were the source of the cDNA or gDNA that made up the material.

The chain couples TRBV30 to TRBJ1-3; TRBD1 is a possible D gene (5 bases). This sequence originates from a woman older than 75 with active or convalescent COVID-19. The sample consisted of peripheral blood. CDR3: CALSTDSGNTIYF. CDR3 sequence (DNA): TGTGCCTTATCGACAGACTCTGGAAACACCATATATTTT.